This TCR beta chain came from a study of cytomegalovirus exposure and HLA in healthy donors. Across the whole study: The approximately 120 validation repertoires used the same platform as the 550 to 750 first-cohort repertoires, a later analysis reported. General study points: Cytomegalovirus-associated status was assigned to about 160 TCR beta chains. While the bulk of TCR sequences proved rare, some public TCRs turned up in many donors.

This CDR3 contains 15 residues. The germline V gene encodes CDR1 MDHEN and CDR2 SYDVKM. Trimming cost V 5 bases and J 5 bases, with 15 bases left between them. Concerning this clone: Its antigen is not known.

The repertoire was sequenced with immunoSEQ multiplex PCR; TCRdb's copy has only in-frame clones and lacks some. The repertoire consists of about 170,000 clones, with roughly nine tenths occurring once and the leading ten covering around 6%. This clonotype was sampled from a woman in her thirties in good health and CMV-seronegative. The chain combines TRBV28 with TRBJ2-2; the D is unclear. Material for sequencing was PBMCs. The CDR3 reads CASSPGSLGTGELFF. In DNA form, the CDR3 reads TGTGCCAGCAGTCCCGGGTCCCTAGGGACCGGGGAGCTGTTTTTT.